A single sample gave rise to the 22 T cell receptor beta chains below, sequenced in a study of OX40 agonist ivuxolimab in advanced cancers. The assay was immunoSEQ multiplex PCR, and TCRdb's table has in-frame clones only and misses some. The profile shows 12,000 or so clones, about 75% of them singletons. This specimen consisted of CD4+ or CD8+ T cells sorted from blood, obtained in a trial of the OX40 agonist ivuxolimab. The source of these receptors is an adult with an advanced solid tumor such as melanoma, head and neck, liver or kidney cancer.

The CDR3 sequence is CASSMGQYNEQFF. Here the CDR3 DNA reads TGTGCCAGTAGTATGGGACAGTACAATGAGCAGTTCTTC. The chain joins TRBV19 to TRBJ2-1; 7 bases line up with TRBD1. Trimming at V came to 3 bases and at J to 4 bases, leaving 0 bases not matched to a gene. The CDR3 runs 13 residues. The germline V gene encodes CDR1 LNHDA and CDR2 SQIVND (reference sequence).

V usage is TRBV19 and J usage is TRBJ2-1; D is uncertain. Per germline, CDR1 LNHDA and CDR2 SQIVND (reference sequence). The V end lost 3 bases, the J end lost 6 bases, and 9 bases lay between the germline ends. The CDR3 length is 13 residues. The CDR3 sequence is CASSMAILNEQFF. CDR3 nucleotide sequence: TGTGCCAGTAGTATGGCCATCCTCAATGAGCAGTTCTTC.

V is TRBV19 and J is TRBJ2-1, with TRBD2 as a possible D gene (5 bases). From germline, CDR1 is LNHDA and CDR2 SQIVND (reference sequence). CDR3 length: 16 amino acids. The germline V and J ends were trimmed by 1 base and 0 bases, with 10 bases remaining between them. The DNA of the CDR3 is TGTGCCAGTAGTATAGTTGGCACTAGCTCCTACAATGAGCAGTTCTTC. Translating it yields CASSIVGTSSYNEQFF.

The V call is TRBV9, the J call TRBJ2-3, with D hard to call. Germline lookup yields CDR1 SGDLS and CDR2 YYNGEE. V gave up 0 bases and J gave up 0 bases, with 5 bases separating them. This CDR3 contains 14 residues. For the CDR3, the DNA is TGTGCCAGCAGCGTAGTAGACAGCACAGATACGCAGTATTTT. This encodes CASSVVDSTDTQYF. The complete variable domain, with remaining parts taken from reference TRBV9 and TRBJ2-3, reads DSGVTQTPKHLITATGQRVTLRCSPRSGDLSVYWYQQSLDQGLQFLIQYYNGEERAKGNILERFSAQQFPDLHSELNLSSLELGDSALYFCASSVVDSTDTQYFGPGTRLTVL.

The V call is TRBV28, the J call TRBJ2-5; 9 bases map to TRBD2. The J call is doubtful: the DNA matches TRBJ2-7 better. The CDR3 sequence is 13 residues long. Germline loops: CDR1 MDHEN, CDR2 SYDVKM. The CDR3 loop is CASNIAGVHEQYF. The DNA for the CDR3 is TGTGCCAGCAATATAGCGGGGGTACACGAGCAGTACTTC.

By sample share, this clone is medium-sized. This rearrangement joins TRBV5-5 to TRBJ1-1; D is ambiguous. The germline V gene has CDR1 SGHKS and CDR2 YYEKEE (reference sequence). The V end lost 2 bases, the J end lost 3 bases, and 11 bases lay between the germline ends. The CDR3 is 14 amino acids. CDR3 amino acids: CASSLLRGYTEAFF. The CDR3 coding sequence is TGTGCCAGCAGCTTATTGCGAGGCTACACTGAAGCTTTCTTT.

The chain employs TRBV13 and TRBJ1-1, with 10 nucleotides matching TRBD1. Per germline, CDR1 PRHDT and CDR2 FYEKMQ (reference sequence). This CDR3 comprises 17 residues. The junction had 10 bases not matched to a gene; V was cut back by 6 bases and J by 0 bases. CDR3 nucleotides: TGTGCCAGCAGTGGGGGACAGGGGAAAACAATGAACACTGAAGCTTTCTTT. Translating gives CASSGGQGKTMNTEAFF.

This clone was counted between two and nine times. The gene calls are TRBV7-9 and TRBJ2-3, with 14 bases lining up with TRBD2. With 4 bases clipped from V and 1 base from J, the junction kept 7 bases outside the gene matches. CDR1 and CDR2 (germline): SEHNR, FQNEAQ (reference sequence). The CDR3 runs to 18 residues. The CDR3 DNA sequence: TGTGCCAGCAGCTCCCGACTAGCGGGAGGGCGGGGCACAGATACGCAGTATTTT. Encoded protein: CASSSRLAGGRGTDTQYF.

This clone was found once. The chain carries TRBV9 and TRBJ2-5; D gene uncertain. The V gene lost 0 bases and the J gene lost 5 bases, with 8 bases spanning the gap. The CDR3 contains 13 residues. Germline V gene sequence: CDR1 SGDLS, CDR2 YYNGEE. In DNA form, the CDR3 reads TGTGCCAGCAGCGTAGGAAATGTGGAGACCCAGTACTTC. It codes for CASSVGNVETQYF.

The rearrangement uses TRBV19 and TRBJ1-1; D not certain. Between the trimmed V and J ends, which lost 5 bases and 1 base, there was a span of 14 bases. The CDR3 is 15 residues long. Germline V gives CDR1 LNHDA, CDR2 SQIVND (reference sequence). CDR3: CASSFLGPANTEAFF. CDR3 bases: TGTGCCAGTAGTTTCCTCGGACCGGCGAACACTGAAGCTTTCTTT.

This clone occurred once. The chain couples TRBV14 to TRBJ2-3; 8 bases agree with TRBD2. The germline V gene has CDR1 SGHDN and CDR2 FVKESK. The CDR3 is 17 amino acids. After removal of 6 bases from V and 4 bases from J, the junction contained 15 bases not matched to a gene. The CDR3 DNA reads TGTGCCAGCAGTTCTACCGGGACTAGAGGGATCGCAGATACGCAGTATTTT. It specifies CASSSTGTRGIADTQYF.

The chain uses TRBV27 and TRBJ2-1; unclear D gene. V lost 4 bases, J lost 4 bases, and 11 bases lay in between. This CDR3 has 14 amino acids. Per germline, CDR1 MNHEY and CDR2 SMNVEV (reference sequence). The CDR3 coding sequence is TGTGCCAGCAGTTCCTTGGACGGATACAATGAGCAGTTCTTC. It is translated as CASSSLDGYNEQFF.

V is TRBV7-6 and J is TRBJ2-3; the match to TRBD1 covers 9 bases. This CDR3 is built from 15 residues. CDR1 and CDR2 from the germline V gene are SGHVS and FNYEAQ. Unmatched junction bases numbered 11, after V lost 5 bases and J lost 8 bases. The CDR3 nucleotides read TGTGCCAGCAGCCCGGGACAGGGAAACCTGGTTACGCAGTATTTT. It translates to CASSPGQGNLVTQYF.

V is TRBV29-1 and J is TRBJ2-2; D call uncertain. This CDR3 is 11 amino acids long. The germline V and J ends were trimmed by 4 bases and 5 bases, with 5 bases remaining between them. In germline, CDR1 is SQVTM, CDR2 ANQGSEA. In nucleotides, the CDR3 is TGCAGCGTTGGTTGGACCGGGGAGCTGTTTTTT. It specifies CSVGWTGELFF.

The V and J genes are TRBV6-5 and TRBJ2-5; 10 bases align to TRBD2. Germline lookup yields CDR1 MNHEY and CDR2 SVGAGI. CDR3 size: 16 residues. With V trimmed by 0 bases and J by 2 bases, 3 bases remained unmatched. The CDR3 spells CASSYSASGGQETQYF. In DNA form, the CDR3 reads TGTGCCAGCAGTTACTCGGCTAGCGGGGGACAAGAGACCCAGTACTTC.

CDR3: CARRQAPVSGNTIYF. The DNA for the CDR3 is TGTGCCAGACGACAGGCCCCCGTCTCTGGAAACACCATATATTTT. The chain links TRBV10-3 to TRBJ1-3; weak D call: TRBD1 (6 bases). The CDR3 runs 15 residues. In germline, CDR1 is ENHRY, CDR2 SYGVKD. Deletions cut 10 bases from V and 0 bases from J, with 16 bases between.

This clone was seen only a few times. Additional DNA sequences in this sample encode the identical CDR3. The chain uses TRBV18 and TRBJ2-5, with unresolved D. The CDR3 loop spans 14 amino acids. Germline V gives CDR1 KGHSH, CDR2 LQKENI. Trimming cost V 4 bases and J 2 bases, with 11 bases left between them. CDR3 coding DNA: TGTGCCAGCTCACTAGACACATTACAAGAGACCCAGTACTTC. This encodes CASSLDTLQETQYF.

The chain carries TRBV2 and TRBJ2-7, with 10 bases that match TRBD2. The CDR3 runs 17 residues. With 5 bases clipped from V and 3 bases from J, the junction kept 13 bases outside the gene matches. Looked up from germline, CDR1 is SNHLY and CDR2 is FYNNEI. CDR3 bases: TGTGCCAGCAGTTTTACCCCGACTAGCGGGCTAAACTACGAGCAGTACTTC. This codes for CASSFTPTSGLNYEQYF. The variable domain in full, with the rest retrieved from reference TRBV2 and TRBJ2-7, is EPEVTQTPSHQVTQMGQEVILRCVPISNHLYFYWYRQILGQKVEFLVSFYNNEISEKSEIFDDQFSVERPDGSNFTLKIRSTKLEDSAMYFCASSFTPTSGLNYEQYFGPGTRLTVT.

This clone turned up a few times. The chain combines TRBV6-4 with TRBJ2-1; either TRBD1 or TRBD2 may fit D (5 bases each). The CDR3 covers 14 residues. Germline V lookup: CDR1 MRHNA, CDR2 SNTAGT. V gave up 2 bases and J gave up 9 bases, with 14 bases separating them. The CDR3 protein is CASSDIDDSGEQFF. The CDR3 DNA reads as TGTGCCAGCAGTGACATCGACGACAGCGGTGAGCAGTTCTTC.

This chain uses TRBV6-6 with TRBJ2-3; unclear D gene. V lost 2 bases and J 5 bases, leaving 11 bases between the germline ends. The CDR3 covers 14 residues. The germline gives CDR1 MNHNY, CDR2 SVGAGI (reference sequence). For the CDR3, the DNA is TGTGCCAGCAGTTACGTAGGGTGGGGAGATACGCAGTATTTT. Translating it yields CASSYVGWGDTQYF.

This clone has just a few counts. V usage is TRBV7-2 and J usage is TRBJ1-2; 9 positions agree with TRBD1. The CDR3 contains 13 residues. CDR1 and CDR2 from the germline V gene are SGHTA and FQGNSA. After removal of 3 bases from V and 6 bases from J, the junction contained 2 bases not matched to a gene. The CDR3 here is CASSLTGGDGYTF. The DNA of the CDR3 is TGTGCCAGCAGCTTGACAGGGGGGGATGGCTACACCTTC.

The CDR3 spells CASSSRLAGNQETQYF. CDR3 in DNA: TGTGCCAGCAGTTCCAGACTAGCGGGGAACCAAGAGACCCAGTACTTC. The chain recombines TRBV27 with TRBJ2-5; 11 positions match TRBD2. CDR3 length equals 16 residues. Germline assignment: CDR1 MNHEY and CDR2 SMNVEV (reference sequence). V gave up 4 bases and J gave up 0 bases; unmatched junction bases: 4.